A single sample gave rise to the 14 T cell receptor beta chains below, sequenced in a study of T cells in tuberculosis. Here immunoSEQ multiplex PCR was the method, and the copy in TCRdb shows in-frame clones only, minus some. This table holds some 31,000 clones, approximately 90% found once. Stated time point: new active TB diagnosis, blood taken before or within 7 days of starting treatment. The specimen was PBMCs, collected at tuberculosis diagnosis. The receptors derive from an adult with tuberculosis.

This chain uses TRBV28 with TRBJ2-5; a possible D gene is TRBD1 (6 bases). CDR1 and CDR2 (germline): MDHEN, SYDVKM. V gave up 7 bases and J gave up 5 bases, with 20 bases separating them. The CDR3 is 15 residues long. This CDR3 is CASTPGYRERETQYF. CDR3 nucleotides: TGTGCCAGCACCCCGGGGTACAGGGAGAGGGAGACCCAGTACTTC.

As for this clone: This sample includes further DNA sequences coding for the same CDR3. V gene TRBV6-6 combines with J gene TRBJ1-5; the D gene is possibly TRBD1 (5 bases). The ends were cut back, 0 bases at V and 3 bases at J, with 9 bases in the middle. CDR3 length: 15 residues. CDR1 and CDR2 (germline): MNHNY, SVGAGI (reference sequence). CDR3 protein: CASSYSGTPNQPQHF. The DNA of the CDR3 is TGTGCCAGCAGTTACTCCGGGACTCCCAATCAGCCCCAGCATTTT.

The rearrangement joins TRBV6-4 to TRBJ2-1, with D perhaps TRBD2 (6 bases). V gave up 4 bases and J gave up 4 bases, with 17 bases separating them. The V gene's germline CDR1 is MRHNA and CDR2 SNTAGT. The CDR3 is 16 amino acids. Here the CDR3 reads CASSATRAGSYNEQFF. The DNA for the CDR3 is TGTGCCAGCAGTGCCACCCGGGCGGGGTCTTACAATGAGCAGTTCTTC.

The chain carries TRBV4-3 and TRBJ1-3; D is uncertain. With 3 bases removed from V and 0 bases from J, the gap between germline ends came to 9 bases. CDR1 LGHNA and CDR2 YSLEER come from the germline V gene. The length of the CDR3 is 15 residues. The CDR3 coding sequence is TGCGCCAGCAGCCATCTCGGGGACTCTGGAAACACCATATATTTT. Amino acid sequence: CASSHLGDSGNTIYF.

The rearrangement uses TRBV10-2 and TRBJ2-7, with D maybe TRBD2 (5 bases). Per the germline V gene, CDR1 is WSHSY and CDR2 is SAAADI. V was trimmed by 4 bases and J by 7 bases, leaving 17 bases between them. CDR3 size: 14 residues. CDR3: CASSAGRTSGEQYF. The CDR3 DNA sequence: TGCGCCAGCAGTGCGGGCAGGACCTCGGGGGAGCAGTACTTC.

The chain is built from TRBV2 and TRBJ1-5; perhaps TRBD1 as D (5 bases). The V gene lost 3 bases and the J gene lost 2 bases, with 14 bases spanning the gap. The CDR3 covers 16 residues. CDR1 and CDR2 (germline): SNHLY, FYNNEI. The DNA for the CDR3 is TGTGCCAGCAGTGATAACGGAGGGGATGGCAATCAGCCCCAGCATTTT. Protein sequence: CASSDNGGDGNQPQHF.

J is TRBJ2-5 and V is TRBV10-2; 12 nucleotides agree with TRBD1. The CDR3 is made up of 14 amino acids. The germline gives CDR1 WSHSY, CDR2 SAAADI. After removal of 6 bases from V and 4 bases from J, the junction contained 3 bases not matched to a gene. CDR3 DNA: TGCGCCAGCAGGGGGACAGGGGGCGCAGAGACCCAGTACTTC. Translated, it gives CASRGTGGAETQYF.

The chain joins TRBV30 to TRBJ1-6; 7 bases align to TRBD1. The ends lost 4 bases at V and 6 bases at J; junction bases unmatched: 9. The V gene's germline CDR1 is GTSNPN and CDR2 SVGIG (reference sequence). The CDR3 consists of 15 residues. CDR3 nucleotide sequence: TGTGCCTGGACGGGACAGCTTACCTCTAATTCACCCCTCCACTTT. This gives the protein CAWTGQLTSNSPLHF.

The rearrangement links TRBV6-5 to TRBJ1-1, with D tentatively TRBD1 (5 bases). CDR3 length: 14 residues. CDR1 and CDR2 from the germline V gene are MNHEY and SVGAGI. Trimming took 5 bases from V and 1 from J, leaving 11 bases between them. The CDR3 DNA reads TGTGCCAGCAGTCTCGGGGGGGGGAACACTGAAGCTTTCTTT. As protein: CASSLGGGNTEAFF.

CDR3 residues: CASSVAGTGGALYEQYF. CDR3 sequence (DNA): TGTGCCAGCAGCGTAGCTGGAACAGGGGGTGCATTATACGAGCAGTACTTC. The J gene is TRBJ2-7, the V gene TRBV9, with 8 bases identical to TRBD1. The length of the CDR3 is 17 residues. With V trimmed by 0 bases and J by 4 bases, 12 bases remained unmatched. Germline V gives CDR1 SGDLS, CDR2 YYNGEE.

The chain combines TRBV6-5 with TRBJ1-5; 9 nucleotides align to TRBD1. V shed 5 bases and J 4 bases; nucleotides not matched to a gene: 3. The CDR3 extends over 14 amino acids. Germline V gene sequence: CDR1 MNHEY, CDR2 SVGAGI. As DNA, the CDR3 is TGTGCCAGCAGTCAGGGACAGGGAAATCAGCCCCAGCATTTT. Translating it yields CASSQGQGNQPQHF.

This chain links TRBV13 with TRBJ2-3; no firm D call. Germline-derived CDR1 and CDR2 are PRHDT and FYEKMQ (reference sequence). The CDR3 sequence is 15 residues long. Trimming took off 1 base at V and 0 bases at J, with 8 bases between the two ends. The CDR3, as DNA: TGTGCCAGCAGCTTAGCATTTCAGAGCACAGATACGCAGTATTTT. It specifies CASSLAFQSTDTQYF.

This clone appeared a few times. The chain has TRBV6-1 and TRBJ1-2; 8 bases map to TRBD1. This CDR3 region has 14 residues. Germline assignment: CDR1 MNHNS and CDR2 SASEGT. V dropped 4 bases and J dropped 7; count of bases not matched to a gene: 8. The CDR3 here is CASSGGTGLVGYTF. The CDR3 coding sequence is TGTGCCAGCAGTGGCGGGACAGGACTTGTTGGCTACACCTTC.

J is TRBJ2-1 and V is TRBV27; TRBD2 agrees at 7 bases. From germline, CDR1 is MNHEY and CDR2 SMNVEV (reference sequence). V shed 5 bases and J 0 bases; nucleotides not matched to a gene: 10. The CDR3 length is 17 residues. CDR3 amino acids: CASSVKGGMGSYNEQFF. As DNA, the CDR3 is TGTGCCAGCAGTGTTAAGGGAGGGATGGGCTCCTACAATGAGCAGTTCTTC.